The T cell receptor (beta chain) under discussion was sequenced for a study of blood T cell repertoires in COVID-19. The wider study: Researchers got acute and convalescent COVID-19 samples from the United States, Italy and Spain.

Libraries were prepared by immunoSEQ multiplex PCR; TCRdb keeps only in-frame clonotypes and omits some of them. The sample lists hundreds of thousands of clones; about 91% were seen once. Cohort allocation depended upon clinical history that participants reported. Two negative PCRs, clearance, or symptom resolution characterized the recovered Cohort 3 donors. This TCR was recovered from a woman aged 40 to 49 who had recovered from COVID-19. Sequenced input: PBMCs or T cells enriched from blood (not recorded which).

Here the CDR3 DNA reads TGTGCCAGCAGCTTGTGGGACAGGGACAATCAGCCCCAGCATTTT. This encodes CASSLWDRDNQPQHF. This chain uses TRBV5-5 with TRBJ1-5; TRBD1 agrees at 9 bases. Trimming cost V 1 base and J 3 bases; bases outside gene matches: 2. The germline gives CDR1 SGHKS, CDR2 YYEKEE (reference sequence). This CDR3 spans 15 amino acids. Filled out from reference TRBV5-5 and TRBJ1-5, the complete variable domain reads DAGVTQSPTHLIKTRGQQVTLRCSPISGHKSVSWYQQVLGQGPQFIFQYYEKEERGRGNFPDRFSARQFPNYSSELNVNALLLGDSALYLCASSLWDRDNQPQHFGDGTRLSIL.